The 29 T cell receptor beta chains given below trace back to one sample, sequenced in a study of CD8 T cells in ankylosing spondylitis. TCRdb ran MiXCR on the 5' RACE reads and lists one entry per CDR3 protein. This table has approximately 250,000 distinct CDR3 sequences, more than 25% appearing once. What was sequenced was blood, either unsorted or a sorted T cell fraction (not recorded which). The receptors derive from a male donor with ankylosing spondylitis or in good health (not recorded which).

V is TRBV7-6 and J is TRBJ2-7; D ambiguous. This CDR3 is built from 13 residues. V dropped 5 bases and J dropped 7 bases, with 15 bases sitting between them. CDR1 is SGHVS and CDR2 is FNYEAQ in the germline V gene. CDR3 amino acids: CASSGSRMGEQYF. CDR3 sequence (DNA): TGTGCCAGCAGCGGCAGCAGGATGGGAGAGCAGTACTTC.

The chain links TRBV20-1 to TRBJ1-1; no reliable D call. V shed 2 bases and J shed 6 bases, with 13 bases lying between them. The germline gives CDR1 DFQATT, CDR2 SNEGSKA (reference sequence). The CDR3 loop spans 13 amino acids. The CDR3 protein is CSARHPGWAEAFF. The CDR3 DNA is TGCAGTGCTAGACATCCGGGGTGGGCTGAAGCTTTCTTT.

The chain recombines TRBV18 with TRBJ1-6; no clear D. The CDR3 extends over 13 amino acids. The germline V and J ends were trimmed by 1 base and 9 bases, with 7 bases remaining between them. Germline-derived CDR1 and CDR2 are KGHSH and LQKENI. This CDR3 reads CASSPQAASPLHF. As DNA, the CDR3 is TGTGCCAGCTCACCACAGGCGGCTTCACCCCTCCACTTT. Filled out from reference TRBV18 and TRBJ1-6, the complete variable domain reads NAGVMQNPRHLVRRRGQEARLRCSPMKGHSHVYWYRQLPEEGLKFMVYLQKENIIDESGMPKERFSAEFPKEGPSILRIQQVVRGDSAAYFCASSPQAASPLHFGNGTRLTVT.

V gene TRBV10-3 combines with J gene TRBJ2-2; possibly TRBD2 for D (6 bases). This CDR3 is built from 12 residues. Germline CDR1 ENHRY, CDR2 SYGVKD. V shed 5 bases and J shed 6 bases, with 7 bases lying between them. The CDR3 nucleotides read TGTGCCATCAGTTGGGGGGCCGGGGAGCTGTTTTTT. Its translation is CAISWGAGELFF.

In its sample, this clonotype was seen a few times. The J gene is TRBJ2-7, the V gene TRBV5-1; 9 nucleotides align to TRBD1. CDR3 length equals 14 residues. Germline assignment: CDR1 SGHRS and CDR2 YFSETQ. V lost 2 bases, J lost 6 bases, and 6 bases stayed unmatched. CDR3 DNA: TGCGCCAGCAGCTTAGGGACAGGGTACGGCGAGCAGTACTTC. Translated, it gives CASSLGTGYGEQYF.

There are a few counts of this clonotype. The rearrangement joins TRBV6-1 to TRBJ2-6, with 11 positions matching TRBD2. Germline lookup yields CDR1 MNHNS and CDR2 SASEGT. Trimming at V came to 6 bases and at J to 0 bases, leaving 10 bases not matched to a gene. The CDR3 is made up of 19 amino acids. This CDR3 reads CASSPSSGGPSSGANVLTF. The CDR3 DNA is TGTGCCAGCAGCCCTTCTAGCGGGGGGCCCTCCTCTGGGGCCAACGTCCTGACTTTC.

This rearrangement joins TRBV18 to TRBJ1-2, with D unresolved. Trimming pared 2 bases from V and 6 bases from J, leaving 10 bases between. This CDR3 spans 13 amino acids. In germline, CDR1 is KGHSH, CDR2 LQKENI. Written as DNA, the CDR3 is TGTGCCAGCTCACCAGGGGAAAACCATGGCTACACCTTC. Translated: CASSPGENHGYTF.

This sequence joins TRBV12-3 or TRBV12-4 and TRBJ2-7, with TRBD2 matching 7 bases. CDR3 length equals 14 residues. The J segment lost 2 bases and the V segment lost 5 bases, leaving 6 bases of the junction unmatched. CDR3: CASSGPGRAYEQYF. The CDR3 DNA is TGTGCCAGCAGTGGGCCAGGGAGGGCCTACGAGCAGTACTTC.

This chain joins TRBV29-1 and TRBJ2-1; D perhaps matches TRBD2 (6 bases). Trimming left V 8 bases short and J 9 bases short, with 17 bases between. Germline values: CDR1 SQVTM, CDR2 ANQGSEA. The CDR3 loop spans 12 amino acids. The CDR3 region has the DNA TGCAGCACCGAACGGGACTCCCCTGAGCAGTTCTTC. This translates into CSTERDSPEQFF.

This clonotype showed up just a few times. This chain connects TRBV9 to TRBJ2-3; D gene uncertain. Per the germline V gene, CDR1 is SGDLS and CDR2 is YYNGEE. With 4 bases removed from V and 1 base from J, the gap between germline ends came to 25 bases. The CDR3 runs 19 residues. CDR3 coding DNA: TGTGCCAGCAGCCCAAGCCTTACTTTAGCCCCGGCCCGCACAGATACGCAGTATTTT. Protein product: CASSPSLTLAPARTDTQYF.

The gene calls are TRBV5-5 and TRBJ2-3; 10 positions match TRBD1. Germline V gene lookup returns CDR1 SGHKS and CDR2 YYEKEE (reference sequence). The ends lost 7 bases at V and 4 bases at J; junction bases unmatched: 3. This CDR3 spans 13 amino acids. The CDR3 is CASEGQGSDTQYF. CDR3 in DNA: TGTGCCAGCGAGGGACAGGGGTCAGATACGCAGTATTTT.

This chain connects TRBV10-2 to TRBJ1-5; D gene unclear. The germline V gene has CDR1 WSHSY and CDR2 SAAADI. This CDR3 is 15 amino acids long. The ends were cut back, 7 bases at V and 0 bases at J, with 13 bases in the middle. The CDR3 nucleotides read TGCGCCAGCACGGAACAGTATCTTAGCAATCAGCCCCAGCATTTT. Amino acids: CASTEQYLSNQPQHF.

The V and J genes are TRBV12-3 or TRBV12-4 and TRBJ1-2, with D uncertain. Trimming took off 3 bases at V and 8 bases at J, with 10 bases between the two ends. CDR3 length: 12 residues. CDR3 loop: CASSLTALGYTF. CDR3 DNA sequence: TGTGCCAGCAGTTTGACGGCTCTCGGCTACACCTTC.

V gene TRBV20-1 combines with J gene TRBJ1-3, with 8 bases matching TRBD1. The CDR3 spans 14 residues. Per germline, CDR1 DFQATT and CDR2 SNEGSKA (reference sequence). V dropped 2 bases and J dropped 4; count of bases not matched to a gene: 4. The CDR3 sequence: CSARQGAEGNTIYF. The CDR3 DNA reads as TGCAGTGCTAGACAGGGGGCTGAAGGAAACACCATATATTTT.

Here the CDR3 reads CASSQGSRGETQYF. In nucleotides, the CDR3 is TGTGCCAGCAGCCAAGGTTCTCGGGGTGAGACCCAGTACTTC. The chain links TRBV3-1 to TRBJ2-5; D might be TRBD2 (5 bases). This CDR3 is 14 amino acids long. Germline assignment: CDR1 LGHDT and CDR2 YNNKEL (reference sequence). V was cut by 1 base and J by 5 bases, with 11 bases left in between.

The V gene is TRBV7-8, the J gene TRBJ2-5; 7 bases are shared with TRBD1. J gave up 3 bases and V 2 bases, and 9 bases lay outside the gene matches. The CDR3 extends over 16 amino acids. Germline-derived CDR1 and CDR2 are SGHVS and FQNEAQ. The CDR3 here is CASSLSWGRGKETQYF. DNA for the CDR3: TGTGCCAGCAGCTTATCTTGGGGCAGGGGGAAAGAGACCCAGTACTTC.

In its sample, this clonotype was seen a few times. CDR3 sequence (DNA): TGCGCCAGGGACCCCAGGGGAATGGATGGCTACACCTTC. Amino acids: CARDPRGMDGYTF. The chain employs TRBV10-1 and TRBJ1-2; TRBD1 might be the D (6 bases). The CDR3 contains 13 residues. V was pared by 9 bases and J by 6 bases, with 17 bases between. Germline V gene data show CDR1 as WNHNN and CDR2 as SYGVQD (reference sequence).

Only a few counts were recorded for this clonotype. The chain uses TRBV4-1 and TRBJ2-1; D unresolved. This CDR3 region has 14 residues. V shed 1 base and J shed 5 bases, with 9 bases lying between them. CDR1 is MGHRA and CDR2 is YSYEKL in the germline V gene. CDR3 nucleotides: TGCGCCAGCAGCCAAGTAGACCAGCACAATGAGCAGTTCTTC. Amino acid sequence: CASSQVDQHNEQFF.

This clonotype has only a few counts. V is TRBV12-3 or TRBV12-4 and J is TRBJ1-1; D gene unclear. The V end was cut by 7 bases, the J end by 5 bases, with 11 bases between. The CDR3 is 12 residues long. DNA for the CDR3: TGTGCCAGCAAGGTTGAGGGAACTGAAGCTTTCTTT. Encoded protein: CASKVEGTEAFF.

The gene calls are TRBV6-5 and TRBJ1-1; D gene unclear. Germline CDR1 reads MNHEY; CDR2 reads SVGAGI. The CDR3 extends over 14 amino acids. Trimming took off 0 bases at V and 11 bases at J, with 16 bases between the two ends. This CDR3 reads CASSYSNNQPAAFF. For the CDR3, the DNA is TGTGCCAGCAGTTACTCGAATAATCAGCCGGCTGCTTTCTTT.

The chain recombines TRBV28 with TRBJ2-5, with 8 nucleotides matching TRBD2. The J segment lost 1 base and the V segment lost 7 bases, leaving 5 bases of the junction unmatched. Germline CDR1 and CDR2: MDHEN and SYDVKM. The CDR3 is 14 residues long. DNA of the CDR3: TGTGCCAGCACAAGACTAGCGCCCCAAGAGACCCAGTACTTC. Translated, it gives CASTRLAPQETQYF.

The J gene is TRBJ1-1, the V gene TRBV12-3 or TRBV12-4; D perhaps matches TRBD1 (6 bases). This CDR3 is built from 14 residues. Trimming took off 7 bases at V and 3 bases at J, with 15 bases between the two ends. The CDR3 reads CASTSGQTDTEAFF. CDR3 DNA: TGTGCCAGCACGTCAGGACAGACCGACACTGAAGCTTTCTTT.

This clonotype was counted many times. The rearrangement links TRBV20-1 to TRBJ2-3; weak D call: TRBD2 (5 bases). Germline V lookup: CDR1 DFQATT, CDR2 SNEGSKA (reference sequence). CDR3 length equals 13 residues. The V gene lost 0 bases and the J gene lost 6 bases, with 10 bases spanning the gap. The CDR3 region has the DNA TGCAGTGCTAGAGACGGGGATGGGGATACGCAGTATTTT. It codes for CSARDGDGDTQYF.

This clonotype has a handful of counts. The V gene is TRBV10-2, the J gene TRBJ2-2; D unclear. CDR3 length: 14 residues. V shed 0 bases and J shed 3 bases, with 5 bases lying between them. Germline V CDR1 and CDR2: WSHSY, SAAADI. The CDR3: CASSESFDTGELFF. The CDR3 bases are TGCGCCAGCAGTGAGTCGTTCGACACCGGGGAGCTGTTTTTT.

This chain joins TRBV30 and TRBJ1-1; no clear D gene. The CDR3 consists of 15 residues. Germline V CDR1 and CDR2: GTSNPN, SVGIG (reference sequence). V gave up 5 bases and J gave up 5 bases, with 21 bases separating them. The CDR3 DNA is TGTGCCTGGGGCGTCGGGCTGGGAACGAGGACTGAAGCTTTCTTT. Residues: CAWGVGLGTRTEAFF.

The CDR3 bases are TGTGCCAGCTCACGACAGGGGCGAGGGGAGCAGTACTTC. Encoded protein: CASSRQGRGEQYF. The rearrangement links TRBV18 to TRBJ2-7; 8 nucleotides line up with TRBD1. The CDR3 consists of 13 residues. Germline V gene lookup returns CDR1 KGHSH and CDR2 LQKENI. With 4 bases clipped from V and 7 bases from J, the junction kept 6 bases outside the gene matches.

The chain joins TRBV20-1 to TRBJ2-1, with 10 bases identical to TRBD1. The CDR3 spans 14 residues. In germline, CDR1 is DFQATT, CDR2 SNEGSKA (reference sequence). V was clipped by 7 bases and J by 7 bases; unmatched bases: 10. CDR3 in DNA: TGCAGTGTTACAAATCCGGGACAGGGGAATGAGCAGTTCTTC. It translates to CSVTNPGQGNEQFF.

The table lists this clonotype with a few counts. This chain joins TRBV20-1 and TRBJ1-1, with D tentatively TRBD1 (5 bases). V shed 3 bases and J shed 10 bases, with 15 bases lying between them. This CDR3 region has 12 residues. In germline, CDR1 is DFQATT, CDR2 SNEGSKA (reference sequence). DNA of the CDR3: TGCAGTGCTAGCACAGGCCGAGTTAGAGCTTTCTTT. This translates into CSASTGRVRAFF.

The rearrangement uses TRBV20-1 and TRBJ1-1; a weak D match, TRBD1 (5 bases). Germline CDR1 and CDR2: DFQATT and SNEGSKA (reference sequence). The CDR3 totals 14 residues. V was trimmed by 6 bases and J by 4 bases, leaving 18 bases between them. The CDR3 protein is CSADKRVGATEAFF. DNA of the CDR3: TGCAGTGCAGACAAACGGGTCGGGGCCACTGAAGCTTTCTTT.